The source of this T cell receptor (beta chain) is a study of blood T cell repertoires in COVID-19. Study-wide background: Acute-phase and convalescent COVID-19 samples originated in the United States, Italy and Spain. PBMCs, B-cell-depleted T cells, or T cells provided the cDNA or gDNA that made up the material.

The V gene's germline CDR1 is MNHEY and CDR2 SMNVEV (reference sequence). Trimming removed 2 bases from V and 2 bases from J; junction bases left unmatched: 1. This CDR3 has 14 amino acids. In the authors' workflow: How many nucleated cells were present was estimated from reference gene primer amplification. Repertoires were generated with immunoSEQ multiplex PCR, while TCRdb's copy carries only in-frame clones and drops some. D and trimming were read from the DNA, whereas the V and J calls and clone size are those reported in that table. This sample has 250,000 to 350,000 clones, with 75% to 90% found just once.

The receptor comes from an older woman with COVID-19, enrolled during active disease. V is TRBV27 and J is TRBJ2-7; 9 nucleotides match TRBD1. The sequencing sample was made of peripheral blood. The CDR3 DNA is TGTGCCAGCAGTTTACGGACAGGGGCCTACGAGCAGTACTTC. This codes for CASSLRTGAYEQYF.